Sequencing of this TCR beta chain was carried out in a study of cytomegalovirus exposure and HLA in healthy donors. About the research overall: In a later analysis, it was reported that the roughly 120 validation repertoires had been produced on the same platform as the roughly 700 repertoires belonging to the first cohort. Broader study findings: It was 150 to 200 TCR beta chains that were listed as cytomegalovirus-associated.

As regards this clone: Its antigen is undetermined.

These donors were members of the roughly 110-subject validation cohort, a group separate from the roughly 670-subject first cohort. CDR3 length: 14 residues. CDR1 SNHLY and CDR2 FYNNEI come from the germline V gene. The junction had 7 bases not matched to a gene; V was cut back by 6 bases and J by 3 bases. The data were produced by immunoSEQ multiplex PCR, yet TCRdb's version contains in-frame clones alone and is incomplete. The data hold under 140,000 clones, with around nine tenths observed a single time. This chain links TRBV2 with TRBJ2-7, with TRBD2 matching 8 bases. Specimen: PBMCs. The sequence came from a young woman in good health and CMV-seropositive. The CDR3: CASRSSGAHYEQYF. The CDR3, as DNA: TGTGCCAGCAGAAGTAGCGGGGCTCACTACGAGCAGTACTTC.